This TCR beta chain derives from a study of T cells in Graves' hyperthyroidism and ophthalmopathy. General study results and limits: Most expanded thyroid clonotypes above 0.001 also appeared in blood.

Germline CDR1 reads DFQATT; CDR2 reads SNEGSKA (reference sequence). The CDR3 is made up of 12 amino acids. With duration under 3 months, ophthalmopathy was active: Clinical Activity Score at least 3, NOSPECS at least 4. Patients having uncontrolled infection, another autoimmune disease, pregnancy or lactation were not included. Amplified regions were TCR beta CDR3 sequences from RNA transcripts. An initial round of RT-PCR targeting the TCR CDR3 relied on the HTBI primer set. TCRdb independently ran MiXCR on the multiplex PCR reads; one entry per CDR3 protein. The data contain some 490,000 distinct CDR3 sequences, less than 25% of them seen just once; the ten biggest clones take up about 53%. Concerning this clonotype: The antigen remains unidentified. A read error is possible here, since a much larger clone lies one base away.

Source material: blood. This clonotype was obtained from a woman in her seventies with Graves' ophthalmopathy. This chain joins TRBV20-1 and TRBJ2-1; 9 bases line up with TRBD2. In nucleotides, the CDR3 is TGCAGTGCTAGATCTGCCGCGGGGGGGCAGGTCTTC. Residues: CSARSAAGGQVF.